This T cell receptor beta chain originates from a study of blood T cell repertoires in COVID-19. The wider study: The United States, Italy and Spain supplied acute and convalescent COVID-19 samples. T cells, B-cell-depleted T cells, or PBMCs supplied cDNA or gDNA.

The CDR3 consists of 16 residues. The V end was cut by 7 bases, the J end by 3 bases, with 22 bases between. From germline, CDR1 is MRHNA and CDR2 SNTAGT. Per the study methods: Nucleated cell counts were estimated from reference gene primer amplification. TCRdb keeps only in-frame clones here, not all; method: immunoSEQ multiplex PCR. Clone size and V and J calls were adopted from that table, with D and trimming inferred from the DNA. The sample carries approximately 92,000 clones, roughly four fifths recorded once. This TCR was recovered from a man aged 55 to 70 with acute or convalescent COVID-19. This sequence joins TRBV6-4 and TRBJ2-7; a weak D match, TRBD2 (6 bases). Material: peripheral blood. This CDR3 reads CASNGDSGGELYEQYV. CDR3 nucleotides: TGTGCCAGCAATGGGGACTCTGGCGGGGAGCTCTACGAGCAGTACGTC.